This T cell receptor (beta chain) was profiled in a study of blood T cell repertoires in COVID-19 (dated by TCRdb to 2018 to 2020). In terms of the full investigation: Samples from collaborators originated in the United States, Italy and Spain and spanned both the acute and convalescent phases of COVID-19. The material from the prospective study consisted of cDNA or gDNA derived from T cells, B-cell-depleted T cells, or PBMCs. Deeply sampled blood TCRbeta repertoires from subjects exposed to, actively infected with, or recovered from COVID-19 were included in the dataset. The repertoires were released in a freely available public database intended as a resource for research on the immune response to SARS-CoV-2. Samples came from the ongoing ImmuneRACE study (first 160 participants) plus 1,254 subjects from 6 global collaborators. Sample metadata almost always included a de-identified subject ID, COVID-19 status, age in years and sex. Where available, HLA class I and class II types were obtained from metadata supplied by the sample provider rather than from assay-based typing.

From the germline V gene, CDR1 is SGHDT and CDR2 is YYEEEE. V loses 7 bases, J loses 1 base, and the germline ends lie 14 bases apart. The CDR3 holds 14 amino acids from the cysteine to the phenylalanine. The read is trimmed to its CDR3 DNA, 42 bases read in frame from base 1. Results the study describes overall, beyond this receptor: How much clinical and demographic metadata was included differed by source and by participant, and the metadata was provided uncurated.

Worth noting for this clone: The antigen it recognizes is unknown. Base qualities are missing; no much larger clone stands one base away.

TCRbeta CDR3 regions were amplified from genomic DNA using the immunoSEQ Assay, a bias-controlled multiplex PCR. The paper's data handling went like this. The number of nucleated cells in each sample was estimated by amplification of reference gene primers within the assay. Sequence reads were collapsed and filtered to measure the absolute abundance of every unique TCRbeta CDR3 rearrangement. Productive Simpson clonality was computed per sample as the square root of Simpson's diversity index over productive rearrangements. Held by TCRdb, this immuneACCESS table contains in-frame sequences only and omits some clones. Under half of the omission traces to an unresolved V gene where checked; the cause of the rest is unknown. For V, J and clone size, that table is used; D and trimming come from the DNA. In this sample the table shows about 170,000 clones, almost 85% of which occur a single time. The biggest ten clones account for roughly 8% of the sample.

Samples from volunteer blood donors who had recovered from COVID-19 were contributed by a second Seattle source. Collaborating institutions collected whole blood in K2EDTA tubes following their own protocols. For TCRbeta analysis, collaborators shipped samples in one of three forms: frozen whole blood, isolated PBMCs, or DNA extracted from either of those sample types. The rearrangement joined TRBV5-6 to TRBJ1-1; TRBD1 could be the D gene, as 5 bases match. This clonotype was sampled from a middle-aged man who had recovered from COVID-19. What was sequenced was peripheral blood. The DNA sequence is TGTGCCAGCCTAGAGACAGCATGGAACACTGAAGCTTTCTTT. Its protein reads: CASLETAWNTEAFF.